The 7 T cell receptor beta chains in this list originate from one sample, sequenced in a study of T cell clonality in common variable immunodeficiency. The data were produced by immunoSEQ multiplex PCR, yet TCRdb's version contains in-frame clones alone and is incomplete. Recorded here are under 65,000 clones, none singletons. What was sequenced was peripheral blood mononuclear cells. The source of these receptors is a person aged 18 to 70 in good health.

This clone was picked up many times. From the germline J gene comes the end of the CDR3, since the read stops 3 residues before it. The chain links TRBV9 to TRBJ1-3, with TRBD1 identical over 7 bases. The CDR3 covers 16 residues. V gave up 4 bases and J gave up 0 bases; unmatched junction bases: 7. CDR1 and CDR2 (germline): SGDLS, YYNGEE. The CDR3 DNA, read in part, is TGTGCCAGCAGCTTTTCTACAGGGGACTCTGGAAACACC. This encodes CASSFSTGDSGNT. The full CDR3 protein is CASSFSTGDSGNTIYF.

Ten or more counts support this clone. The read stops 3 residues short of the end of the CDR3; the missing end is completed from the germline J gene. The chain uses TRBV6-2 or TRBV6-3 and TRBJ2-6, with 8 bases aligning to TRBD2. The CDR3 loop spans 17 amino acids. Trimming took 6 bases from V and 4 from J; bases not matched to a gene: 11. Germline CDR1 is MNHEY and CDR2 is SVGEGT. CDR3: CASRHRGRGAGANVLTF. CDR3 DNA, as far as it was read: TGTGCCAGCAGGCACAGAGGGCGGGGGGCCGGGGCCAACGTC.

In this sample, this clone turned up many times. The read terminates 3 residues before the CDR3 end, so the remaining end is supplied by the germline J gene. The V gene is TRBV12-3 or TRBV12-4, the J gene TRBJ2-7, with D perhaps given as TRBD1 or TRBD2 (5 bases each). CDR3 length equals 13 residues. V was cut by 3 bases and J by 5 bases, with 11 bases left in between. The covered CDR3 bases are TGTGCCAGCAGTTTTCGTCAGGGAGACGAG. It is translated as CASSFRQGDE. The whole CDR3 protein reads CASSFRQGDEQYF.

Many counts were recorded for this clone. The read finishes 3 residues shy of the CDR3 end, and the germline J gene is used to complete it. The genes are TRBV6-1 and TRBJ2-4; the D is unclear. CDR1 and CDR2 from the germline V gene are MNHNS and SASEGT. V lost 2 bases, J lost 0 bases, and 11 bases lay in between. The CDR3 consists of 16 residues. CDR3 DNA (partial): TGTGCCAGCAGTGAAATGAGAACATTAGCCAAAAACATT. Its translation is CASSEMRTLAKNI. The full CDR3 reads CASSEMRTLAKNIQYF.

In its sample, this clone was seen many times. The read gets to within 3 residues of the CDR3 end, and the germline J gene fills in the rest. The rearrangement links TRBV27 to TRBJ2-2, with TRBD2 matching 7 bases. CDR3 length equals 16 residues. Losses at the gene ends were 7 bases for V and 3 bases for J; bases not matched to a gene: 11. Per germline, CDR1 MNHEY and CDR2 SMNVEV (reference sequence). CDR3: CASTPCLAVYTGELFF. The DNA read from the CDR3 is TGTGCCAGCACCCCCTGCCTAGCGGTTTACACCGGGGAG.

About this clone: Read sequence stops 3 residues before the CDR3 end, and the germline J gene provides the missing end. V gene TRBV11-3 combines with J gene TRBJ2-1; no clear D gene. Germline CDR1 is SGHNT and CDR2 is YENEEA. The germline V and J ends were trimmed by 5 bases and 0 bases, with 5 bases remaining between them. The CDR3 extends over 13 amino acids. The part of the CDR3 DNA that was read is TGTGCCAGCAGCCCCAGCTCCTACAATGAG. Amino acids: CASSPSSYNE. In full, the CDR3 reads CASSPSSYNEQFF.

This clone has a count of ten or more. The read falls 3 residues short of the CDR3 end, and the missing part is taken from the germline J gene. The chain combines TRBV7-2 with TRBJ1-1; tentatively, D is TRBD1 (5 bases). Trimming left V 1 base short and J 4 bases short, with 10 bases between. The CDR3 totals 14 residues. Germline assignment: CDR1 SGHTA and CDR2 FQGNSA. CDR3 bases read: TGTGCCAGCAGCTTAGATGGCAGGGCCACTGAA. Residues: CASSLDGRATE. The full CDR3 reads CASSLDGRATEAFF.